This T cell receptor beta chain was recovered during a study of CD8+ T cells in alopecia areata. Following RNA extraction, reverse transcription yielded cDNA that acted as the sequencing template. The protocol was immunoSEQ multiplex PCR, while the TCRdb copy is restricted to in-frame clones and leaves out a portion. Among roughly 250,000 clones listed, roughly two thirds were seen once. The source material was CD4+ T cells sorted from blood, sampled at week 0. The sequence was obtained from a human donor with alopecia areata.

CDR3 region: CASSQDRTVYGYTF. In nucleotides, the CDR3 is TGTGCCAGCAGCCAAGACAGAACAGTCTATGGCTACACCTTC. The chain combines TRBV4-2 with TRBJ1-2; D gene uncertain. This CDR3 is built from 14 residues. Per the germline V gene, CDR1 is LGHNA and CDR2 is YNFKEQ. Trimming removed 0 bases at V and 4 bases at J, with 9 bases between.